This T cell receptor beta chain was obtained from a study of regulatory T cells in long-lasting Graves disease. Overall study context: Persistent cases took antithyroid drugs over 5 years and stayed TSH receptor antibody positive.

Germline loops: CDR1 SGHTA, CDR2 FQGTGA. The CDR3 is made up of 17 amino acids. The J segment lost 2 bases and the V segment lost 5 bases, leaving 10 bases of the junction unmatched. This clonotype was counted between two and nine times. Its antigen is not known. Combining iRepertoire HTBI primers with Arm-PCR of CDR3 regions, the authors built TCR beta libraries. TCRdb re-analysed the multiplex PCR reads in MiXCR, keeping a single row per CDR3 protein. The data hold approximately 440,000 distinct CDR3 sequences, with about 25% observed a single time. This sample's time point: persistent/refractory GD, antithyroid drugs over 5 years with positive TRAb. Following extraction of RNA from PBMCs, that RNA was used to make the TCR library. Study observations and caveats: TCR diversity was lower in persistent Graves' patients (versus newly diagnosed ones).

The origin of this receptor is a female donor with Graves disease. Sequenced material: peripheral blood mononuclear cells (PBMCs), taken when the disease was refractory, from a patient treated with antithyroid drugs. The rearrangement uses TRBV7-3 and TRBJ2-5, with 11 bases identical to TRBD2. The CDR3 coding sequence is TGTGCCAGCAGCCGTAGCGGGAGGGCCTCGGGACAAGAGACCCAGTACTTC. Translating it yields CASSRSGRASGQETQYF.